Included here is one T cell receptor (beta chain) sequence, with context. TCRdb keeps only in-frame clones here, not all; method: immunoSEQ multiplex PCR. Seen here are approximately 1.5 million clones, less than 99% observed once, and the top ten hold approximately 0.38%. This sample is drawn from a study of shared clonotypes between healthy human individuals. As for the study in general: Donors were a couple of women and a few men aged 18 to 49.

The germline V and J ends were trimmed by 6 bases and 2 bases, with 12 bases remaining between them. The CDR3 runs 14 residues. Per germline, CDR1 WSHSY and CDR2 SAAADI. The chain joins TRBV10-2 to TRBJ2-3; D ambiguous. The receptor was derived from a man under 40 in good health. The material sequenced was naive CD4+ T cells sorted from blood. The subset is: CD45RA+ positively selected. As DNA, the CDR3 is TGCGCCAGCAGCCCAGGAATACACACAGATACGCAGTATTTT. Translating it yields CASSPGIHTDTQYF.